The 26 T cell receptor beta chains reported below all come from one sample, sequenced in a study of T cell changes during pregnancy in multiple sclerosis. Clones were sequenced by immunoSEQ multiplex PCR, and TCRdb holds only the in-frame ones, with some missing. The data show tens of thousands of clones, roughly 92% seen once. The sequencing here drew on peripheral blood, taken in the third trimester of pregnancy. These receptors all come from a female donor in good health, enrolled as a control in a pregnancy study.

The chain uses TRBV5-3 and TRBJ2-2; 12 positions match TRBD2. TRBV5-3 is given ORF status, its function remaining uncertain. The CDR3 is 15 residues long. Trimming cost V 1 base and J 7 bases; bases outside gene matches: 2. CDR3 sequence: CARSLTSGRSGELFF. The DNA of the CDR3 is TGTGCCAGAAGCTTGACTAGCGGGAGGAGCGGGGAGCTGTTTTTT.

The rearrangement joins TRBV7-6 to TRBJ2-7; 7 bases are a match to TRBD2. CDR1 SGHVS and CDR2 FNYEAQ come from the germline V gene. Unmatched junction bases numbered 6, after V lost 4 bases and J lost 3 bases. CDR3 length: 14 amino acids. CDR3: CASSSRLALYEQYF. In nucleotides, the CDR3 is TGTGCCAGCAGCTCGCGACTAGCTCTCTACGAGCAGTACTTC.

The V and J genes are TRBV6-5 and TRBJ1-4, with D possibly TRBD1 on 6 matching bases. The CDR3 length is 14 residues. Trimming took 6 bases from V and 8 from J, leaving 16 bases between them. Germline assignment: CDR1 MNHEY and CDR2 SVGAGI. CDR3 DNA sequence: TGTGCCAGCAGCCCCGACAGGTTGGCAGAAAAACTGTTTTTT. Residues: CASSPDRLAEKLFF.

V and J are TRBV7-9 and TRBJ2-7; 8 nucleotides line up with TRBD2. The CDR3 covers 15 residues. V was clipped by 6 bases and J by 0 bases; unmatched bases: 7. Germline loops: CDR1 SEHNR, CDR2 FQNEAQ (reference sequence). CDR3 in amino acids: CASSYSGVSSYEQYF. Here the CDR3 DNA reads TGTGCCAGCAGTTATAGCGGGGTCAGCTCCTACGAGCAGTACTTC.

The chain is built from TRBV5-8 and TRBJ2-2, with TRBD2 matching over 10 bases. The CDR3 is 15 amino acids. Unmatched junction bases numbered 6, after V lost 4 bases and J lost 6 bases. In germline, CDR1 is SGHTS, CDR2 YDEGEE. The CDR3 spells CASSVSGGRAGELFF. In nucleotides, the CDR3 is TGTGCCAGCAGCGTTAGCGGGGGGCGCGCCGGGGAGCTGTTTTTT.

J is TRBJ2-5 and V is TRBV5-6, with TRBD1 identical over 8 bases. Germline V gene sequence: CDR1 SGHDT, CDR2 YYEEEE. V shed 3 bases, J shed 2 bases, and the junction held 3 bases outside the gene matches. The CDR3 covers 14 residues. The CDR3: CASSSDRDQETQYF. For the CDR3, the DNA is TGTGCCAGCAGCTCGGACAGGGATCAAGAGACCCAGTACTTC.

This chain connects TRBV29-1 to TRBJ1-1, with TRBD1 identical over 9 bases. Germline lookup yields CDR1 SQVTM and CDR2 ANQGSEA. This CDR3 has 13 residues. The V and J ends lost 6 bases and 4 bases, in that order; junction bases with no gene match: 6. The CDR3, as DNA: TGCAGCGTCGCCGGGACAGGGTTCACTGAAGCTTTCTTT. This encodes CSVAGTGFTEAFF. The full variable domain, rest sourced from reference TRBV29-1 and TRBJ1-1, is SAVISQKPSRDICQRGTSLTIQCQVDSQVTMMFWYRQQPGQSLTLIATANQGSEATYESGFVIDKFPISRPNLTFSTLTVSNMSPEDSSIYLCSVAGTGFTEAFFGQGTRLTVV.

The chain recombines TRBV6-5 with TRBJ1-6; D is ambiguous. The germline CDR1 and CDR2 sequences are MNHEY and SVGAGI. The germline V and J ends were trimmed by 4 bases and 11 bases, with 15 bases remaining between them. The CDR3 loop spans 14 amino acids. The CDR3 loop is CASSSGNVFTPLHF. CDR3 bases: TGTGCCAGCAGTTCCGGGAATGTATTTACACCCCTCCACTTT.

The V and J genes are TRBV5-4 and TRBJ2-5; D is unresolved. V was pared by 2 bases and J by 10 bases, with 15 bases between. The CDR3 is 13 amino acids. Germline CDR1 is SGHNT and CDR2 is YYREEE (reference sequence). The DNA of the CDR3 is TGTGCCAGCAGCTTAGTATCCGGTAGTGGCCAGTACTTC. It translates to CASSLVSGSGQYF.

The chain carries TRBV6-6 and TRBJ2-5; D gene uncertain. CDR3 length: 11 amino acids. Between the trimmed V and J ends, which lost 4 bases and 5 bases, there was a span of 5 bases. CDR1 MNHNY and CDR2 SVGAGI come from the germline V gene (reference sequence). The CDR3: CASSFGETQYF. The CDR3 DNA reads as TGTGCCAGCAGTTTTGGCGAGACCCAGTACTTC.

The chain has TRBV27 and TRBJ2-1; 10 bases agree with TRBD2. The junction had 6 bases not matched to a gene; V was cut back by 7 bases and J by 0 bases. The CDR3 extends over 16 amino acids. The germline V gene encodes CDR1 MNHEY and CDR2 SMNVEV (reference sequence). The CDR3 sequence: CASKLAGLSSYNEQFF. The CDR3 coding sequence is TGTGCCAGCAAACTAGCGGGACTAAGCTCCTACAATGAGCAGTTCTTC.

The rearrangement joins TRBV29-1 to TRBJ2-3; 8 bases align to TRBD2. V lost 5 bases to trimming and J lost 3 bases; unmatched junction nucleotides: 7. Germline assignment: CDR1 SQVTM and CDR2 ANQGSEA. The CDR3 totals 14 residues. CDR3: CSVPPGLVTDTQYF. The CDR3 nucleotides are TGCAGCGTTCCGCCGGGACTAGTGACAGATACGCAGTATTTT.

This rearrangement joins TRBV2 to TRBJ1-6; the match to TRBD1 covers 11 bases. Germline trimming cut 8 bases from V and 11 bases from J; bases unmatched to any gene: 5. The CDR3 spans 13 residues. Germline loops: CDR1 SNHLY, CDR2 FYNNEI. CDR3 coding DNA: TGTGCCAGCGGGGGACAGGGGGAGACACCCCTCCACTTT. Translating gives CASGGQGETPLHF.

Here the CDR3 reads CASSPEQGSGNTIYF. Here the CDR3 DNA reads TGTGCCAGCAGCCCGGAACAGGGATCTGGAAACACCATATATTTT. The chain has TRBV5-6 and TRBJ1-3, with D perhaps TRBD1 (6 bases). The CDR3 is made up of 15 amino acids. In germline, CDR1 is SGHDT, CDR2 YYEEEE. The V and J ends lost 4 bases and 1 base respectively, with 12 bases between them.

The genes are TRBV7-8 and TRBJ2-7; D possibly corresponds to TRBD1 (5 bases). The germline gives CDR1 SGHVS, CDR2 FQNEAQ. V was trimmed by 3 bases and J by 2 bases, leaving 8 bases between them. CDR3 length equals 13 residues. For the CDR3, the DNA is TGTGCCAGCAGCTTGACGACAGCCTACGAGCAGTACTTC. Its translation: CASSLTTAYEQYF.

This rearrangement joins TRBV18 to TRBJ1-4; weak D call: TRBD1 (5 bases). CDR3 length: 14 amino acids. V was cut by 4 bases and J by 5 bases, with 11 bases left in between. The germline V gene encodes CDR1 KGHSH and CDR2 LQKENI. CDR3 protein: CASSRDSTNEKLFF. The DNA of the CDR3 is TGTGCCAGCTCACGCGACAGTACCAATGAAAAACTGTTTTTT.

J is TRBJ1-2 and V is TRBV19, with D tentatively TRBD1 (6 bases). The CDR3 totals 14 residues. The ends were cut back, 3 bases at V and 6 bases at J, with 14 bases in the middle. Germline V gives CDR1 LNHDA, CDR2 SQIVND (reference sequence). In DNA, the CDR3 is TGTGCCAGTAGTATGGGACATCAAACACATGGCTACACCTTC. Residues: CASSMGHQTHGYTF.

This clone has just one count. The chain uses TRBV2 and TRBJ2-3; 9 bases line up with TRBD1. Per the germline V gene, CDR1 is SNHLY and CDR2 is FYNNEI. CDR3 length equals 13 residues. V lost 6 bases and J lost 7; bases outside the gene matches: 5. This CDR3 reads CASRPGQGHTQYF. The CDR3 nucleotides read TGTGCCAGCAGACCGGGACAGGGACATACGCAGTATTTT. Together with reference TRBV2 and TRBJ2-3, the CDR3 gives the full variable domain: EPEVTQTPSHQVTQMGQEVILRCVPISNHLYFYWYRQILGQKVEFLVSFYNNEISEKSEIFDDQFSVERPDGSNFTLKIRSTKLEDSAMYFCASRPGQGHTQYFGPGTRLTVL.

This clone came up once. J is TRBJ2-6 and V is TRBV7-9, with a tentative D call TRBD1 (5 bases). In germline, CDR1 is SEHNR, CDR2 FQNEAQ (reference sequence). The ends were cut back, 3 bases at V and 0 bases at J, with 15 bases in the middle. The CDR3 sequence is 18 residues long. The CDR3 coding sequence is TGTGCCAGCAGCTTGGGGCCCGCAGACCACTCTGGGGCCAACGTCCTGACTTTC. Translation: CASSLGPADHSGANVLTF.

The rearrangement uses TRBV4-2 and TRBJ2-1, with TRBD2 identical over 10 bases. The CDR3 is made up of 16 amino acids. V was clipped by 4 bases and J by 6 bases; unmatched bases: 9. The germline gives CDR1 LGHNA, CDR2 YNFKEQ. CDR3 nucleotides: TGTGCCAGCAGCCCCCTTCTAGCGGGAGTGGTCAATGAGCAGTTCTTC. Its protein is CASSPLLAGVVNEQFF.

V usage is TRBV10-3 and J usage is TRBJ2-5; possibly TRBD2 for D (6 bases). The V end lost 4 bases, the J end lost 5 bases, and 20 bases lay between the germline ends. Germline CDR1 reads ENHRY; CDR2 reads SYGVKD. This CDR3 is built from 16 residues. The CDR3 coding sequence is TGTGCCATCAGTGCTGGCGGGGTCCAATCCAAGGAGACCCAGTACTTC. This gives the protein CAISAGGVQSKETQYF.

The genes are TRBV19 and TRBJ1-2, with D tentatively TRBD1 (6 bases). The V gene's germline CDR1 is LNHDA and CDR2 SQIVND (reference sequence). V was pared by 5 bases and J by 1 base, with 14 bases between. The CDR3 has 15 residues. CDR3 region: CASSPPWTVNYGYTF. In DNA, the CDR3 is TGTGCCAGTAGTCCACCATGGACAGTTAACTATGGCTACACCTTC.

The chain couples TRBV6-6 to TRBJ2-3; 7 nucleotides agree with TRBD2. Losses at the gene ends were 6 bases for V and 1 base for J; bases not matched to a gene: 7. Germline CDR1 is MNHNY and CDR2 is SVGAGI (reference sequence). This CDR3 has 15 residues. CDR3 bases: TGTGCCAGCAGCTCGGGGAGCGGGGGCACAGATACGCAGTATTTT. The encoded protein is CASSSGSGGTDTQYF.

This clone was seen a handful of times. V and J are TRBV2 and TRBJ2-7; TRBD1 is a possible D gene (5 bases). The CDR3 contains 13 residues. From germline, CDR1 is SNHLY and CDR2 FYNNEI. Trimming pared 4 bases from V and 1 base from J, leaving 8 bases between. The CDR3 coding sequence is TGTGCCAGCAGTGTGCCAGGGTCCTACGAGCAGTACTTC. Amino acid sequence: CASSVPGSYEQYF.

V usage is TRBV6-1 and J usage is TRBJ2-7; TRBD2 aligns across 8 bases. Germline CDR1 and CDR2: MNHNS and SASEGT. CDR3 size: 14 residues. V gave up 6 bases and J gave up 2 bases; unmatched junction bases: 6. DNA of the CDR3: TGTGCCAGCAGCGGGAGGGGGGGCACCTACGAGCAGTACTTC. Protein product: CASSGRGGTYEQYF.

The chain carries TRBV15 and TRBJ1-2; tentatively, D is TRBD1 (5 bases). The CDR3 loop spans 13 amino acids. V dropped 5 bases and J dropped 2 bases, with 9 bases sitting between them. Per germline, CDR1 LNHNV and CDR2 YYDKDF (reference sequence). The DNA for the CDR3 is TGTGCCACCAGCGGGGGGGTAAACTATGGCTACACCTTC. Residues: CATSGGVNYGYTF.